These T cell receptor beta chains were read from a single sample in a study of shared clonotypes between healthy human individuals. The method was immunoSEQ multiplex PCR; TCRdb's version includes in-frame clones alone and lacks a portion of them. Counted here are under 650,000 clones, 90% to 96% occurring once; the ten biggest clones make up roughly 0.06%. Sequencing input: naive CD4+ T cells sorted from blood. The origin of the receptors is a woman in her 30s in good health. The CDR3 runs from the conserved cysteine through the conserved F or W. A D gene is named only where the DNA matches it firmly. For some rows the clone size is stated as once, few or many, or as a class when expanded; others skip it.

J gene | V gene | clone size | D gene | CDR3 protein | CDR3 DNA
TRBJ2-2 | TRBV5-1 | NA | NA | CASNYLGVGGTGELFF | TGCGCCAGCAACTATCTTGGGGTTGGAGGAACCGGGGAGCTGTTTTTT
TRBJ1-5 | TRBV10-3 | NA | NA | CATRGRDGNQPQHF | TGTGCCACGCGGGGCAGGGATGGCAATCAGCCCCAGCATTTT
TRBJ1-5 | TRBV27 | NA | NA | CASSLGGVGQPQHF | TGTGCCAGCAGTTTAGGTGGGGTGGGTCAGCCCCAGCATTTT
TRBJ2-1 | TRBV28 | NA | TRBD2 | CASSLTGTSRYNEQFF | TGTGCCAGCAGTTTAACCGGGACTAGCAGATACAATGAGCAGTTCTTC
TRBJ2-7 | TRBV7-3 | NA | NA | CASSLMPRGEQYF | TGTGCCAGCAGCTTAATGCCCCGGGGCGAGCAGTACTTC
TRBJ2-1 | TRBV28 | NA | NA | CASSLINSGARRHEQFF | TGTGCCAGCAGTTTAATTAACTCGGGAGCCAGGCGACATGAGCAGTTCTTC
TRBJ2-7 | TRBV5-1 | NA | TRBD1 | CASSLAGGQGPYEQYF | TGCGCCAGCAGCTTGGCCGGTGGACAGGGACCCTACGAGCAGTACTTC
TRBJ2-1 | TRBV5-1 | NA | TRBD2 | CASSLAGGGRAQNEQFF | TGCGCCAGCAGCTTAGCTGGAGGCGGGAGGGCCCAAAATGAGCAGTTCTTC
TRBJ2-2 | TRBV4-1 | NA | NA | CASSPETVSNTGELFF | TGCGCCAGCAGCCCGGAGACAGTTTCGAACACCGGGGAGCTGTTTTTT
TRBJ2-3 | TRBV28 | NA | TRBD2 | CASRQVPGGITSTDTQYF | TGTGCCAGCAGGCAGGTTCCGGGAGGGATCACTAGCACAGATACGCAGTATTTT
TRBJ2-7 | TRBV28 | NA | TRBD2 | CVSGGSYEQYF | TGTGTCTCAGGCGGGAGCTACGAGCAGTACTTC
TRBJ2-7 | TRBV5-1 | NA | TRBD1 | CASSLALQGAYEQYF | TGCGCCAGCAGCTTGGCCTTACAGGGGGCCTACGAGCAGTACTTC
TRBJ2-7 | TRBV2 | once | NA | CASSAIFVRSSYEQYF | TGTGCCAGCAGCGCGATATTTGTGAGATCTTCCTACGAGCAGTACTTC
TRBJ2-7 | TRBV27 | NA | NA | CASSSSGRPPYEQYF | TGTGCCAGCAGTTCCTCCGGGAGACCACCCTACGAGCAGTACTTC
TRBJ1-5 | TRBV19 | NA | NA | CASSIVRDQPQHF | TGTGCCAGTAGTATAGTGCGGGATCAGCCCCAGCATTTT
TRBJ2-7 | TRBV11-2 | NA | TRBD2 | CASSTIAGVSYEQYF | TGTGCCAGCAGCACCATAGCGGGAGTATCATACGAGCAGTACTTC
TRBJ2-7 | TRBV7-9 | NA | TRBD1 | CASSPKGQGNEQYF | TGTGCCAGCAGCCCAAAGGGACAGGGGAACGAGCAGTACTTC
TRBJ1-5 | TRBV19 | once | NA | CASSGDSNQPQHF | TGTGCCAGTAGTGGGGATAGCAATCAGCCCCAGCATTTT
TRBJ1-1 | TRBV19 | once | TRBD1 | CASSRQGKRMNTEAFF | TGTGCCAGTAGTCGACAGGGAAAAAGGATGAACACTGAAGCTTTCTTT
TRBJ2-3 | TRBV11-2 | NA | TRBD2 | CASSLVGGSEDTQYF | TGTGCCAGCAGCTTAGTGGGCGGGAGTGAAGATACGCAGTATTTT
TRBJ1-1 | TRBV2 | NA | NA | CASLQSIMNTEAFF | TGTGCCAGCTTGCAGTCTATTATGAACACTGAAGCTTTCTTT
TRBJ2-6 | TRBV27 | once | TRBD1 | CASSLTGTAIQYGANVLTF | TGTGCCAGCAGCCTAACAGGGACAGCAATACAGTATGGGGCCAACGTCCTGACTTTC
TRBJ2-7 | TRBV19 | NA | TRBD2 | CASSISLAGPSYEQYF | TGTGCCAGTAGTATCTCTCTAGCGGGCCCCTCCTACGAGCAGTACTTC
TRBJ1-3 | TRBV5-1 | NA | TRBD1 | CASSVDRISGNTIYF | TGCGCCAGCAGCGTGGACAGGATCTCTGGAAACACCATATATTTT
TRBJ2-1 | TRBV5-8 | NA | TRBD1 | CASSGRTGGNNEQFF | TGTGCCAGCAGCGGAAGGACAGGGGGCAACAATGAGCAGTTCTTC
TRBJ2-7 | TRBV18 | once | NA | CASSLTGLGDYEQYF | TGTGCCAGCTCACTGACGGGACTGGGGGATTACGAGCAGTACTTC
TRBJ2-1 | TRBV25-1 | once | NA | CASSDLGFSSYNEQFF | TGTGCCAGCAGTGATCTAGGGTTTAGCTCCTACAATGAGCAGTTCTTC
TRBJ2-5 | TRBV7-6 | NA | TRBD1 | CASSPGQGSVTQYF | TGTGCCAGCAGTCCCGGACAGGGTTCGGTGACCCAGTACTTC
TRBJ1-5 | TRBV6-6 | NA | NA | CASKDGNQPQHF | TGTGCCAGCAAGGACGGCAATCAGCCCCAGCATTTT
TRBJ2-7 | TRBV10-3 | NA | TRBD2 | CAISVAGVNEQYF | TGTGCCATCAGTGTAGCGGGAGTGAACGAGCAGTACTTC
TRBJ1-4 | TRBV5-1 | NA | NA | CASSLGQDNEKLFF | TGCGCCAGCAGCTTGGGGCAGGATAATGAAAAACTGTTTTTT
TRBJ2-5 | TRBV7-7 | NA | TRBD1 | CASSHRGRGETQYF | TGTGCCAGCAGCCACAGGGGGCGCGGAGAGACCCAGTACTTC
TRBJ2-1 | TRBV9 | NA | NA | CASSPRIGLNNEQFF | TGTGCCAGCAGCCCCAGGATTGGACTGAACAATGAGCAGTTCTTC
TRBJ1-3 | TRBV7-3 | NA | TRBD1 | CASSFRDRKRSGNTIYF | TGTGCCAGCAGCTTCCGGGACAGAAAACGGTCTGGAAACACCATATATTTT
TRBJ2-7 | TRBV6-5 | NA | NA | CASRPTGFVYGEQYF | TGTGCCAGCAGGCCAACAGGGTTCGTATATGGCGAGCAGTACTTC
TRBJ2-7 | TRBV19 | once | NA | CASTKSGRIPYEQYF | TGTGCCAGTACCAAATCGGGAAGGATCCCCTACGAGCAGTACTTC
TRBJ1-2 | TRBV5-5 | NA | NA | CASRYRQESFPSF | TGTGCCAGCAGATATCGACAGGAGAGCTTTCCATCTTTC
TRBJ2-7 | TRBV19 | NA | NA | CASSVRQDLAYEQYF | TGTGCCAGTAGTGTCCGACAGGACTTGGCCTACGAGCAGTACTTC
TRBJ1-2 | TRBV2 | NA | TRBD1 | CASKWDSVYGYTF | TGTGCCTCCAAGTGGGACAGCGTATATGGCTACACCTTC
TRBJ2-7 | TRBV11-3 | NA | TRBD2 | CASSLAEKYEQYF | TGTGCCAGCTCCCTAGCGGAGAAGTACGAGCAGTACTTC
TRBJ2-7 | TRBV5-1 | NA | TRBD1 | CASSLRQGAYPEFYEQYF | TGCGCCAGCAGCCTACGACAGGGGGCTTACCCCGAATTCTACGAGCAGTACTTC
TRBJ2-1 | TRBV18 | NA | NA | CASSQLADSSYNEQFF | TGTGCCAGCTCTCAACTAGCTGATAGCTCCTACAATGAGCAGTTCTTC